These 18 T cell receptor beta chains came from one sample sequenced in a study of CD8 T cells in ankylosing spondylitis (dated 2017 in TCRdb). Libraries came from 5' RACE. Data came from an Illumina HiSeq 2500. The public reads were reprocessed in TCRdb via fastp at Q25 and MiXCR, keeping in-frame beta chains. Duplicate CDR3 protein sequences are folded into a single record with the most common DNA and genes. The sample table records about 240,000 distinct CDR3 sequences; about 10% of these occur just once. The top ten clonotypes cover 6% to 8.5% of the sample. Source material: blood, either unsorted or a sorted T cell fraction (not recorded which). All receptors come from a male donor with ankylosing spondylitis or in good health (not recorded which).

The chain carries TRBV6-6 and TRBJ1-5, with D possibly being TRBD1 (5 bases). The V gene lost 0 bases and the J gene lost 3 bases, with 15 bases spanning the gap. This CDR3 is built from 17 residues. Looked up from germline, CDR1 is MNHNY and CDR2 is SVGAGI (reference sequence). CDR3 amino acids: CASSYSSGFWDNQPQHF. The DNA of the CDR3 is TGTGCCAGCAGTTACTCGTCAGGGTTTTGGGACAATCAGCCCCAGCATTTT.

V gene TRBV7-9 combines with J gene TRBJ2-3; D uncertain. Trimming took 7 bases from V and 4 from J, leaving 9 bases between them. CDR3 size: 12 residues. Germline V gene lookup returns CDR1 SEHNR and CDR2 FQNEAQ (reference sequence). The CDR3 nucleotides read TGTGCCAGCACTCCCCGGGCAGATACGCAGTATTTT. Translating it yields CASTPRADTQYF.

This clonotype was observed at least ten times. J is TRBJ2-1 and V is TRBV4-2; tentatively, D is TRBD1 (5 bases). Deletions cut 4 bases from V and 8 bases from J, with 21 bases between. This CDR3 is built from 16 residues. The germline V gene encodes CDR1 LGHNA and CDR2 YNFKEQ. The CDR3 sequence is CASSPISPQGADEQFF. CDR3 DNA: TGTGCCAGCAGCCCAATCTCTCCCCAAGGGGCAGATGAGCAGTTCTTC.

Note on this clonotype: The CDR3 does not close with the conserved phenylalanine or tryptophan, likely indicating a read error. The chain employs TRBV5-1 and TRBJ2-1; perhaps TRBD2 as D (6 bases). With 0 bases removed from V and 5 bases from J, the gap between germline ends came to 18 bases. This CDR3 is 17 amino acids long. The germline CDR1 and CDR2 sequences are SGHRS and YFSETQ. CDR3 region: CASSLAPASGVNNEQFI. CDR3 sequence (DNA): TGCGCCAGCAGCTTGGCTCCGGCCTCGGGGGTGAACAATGAGCAGTTCATC.

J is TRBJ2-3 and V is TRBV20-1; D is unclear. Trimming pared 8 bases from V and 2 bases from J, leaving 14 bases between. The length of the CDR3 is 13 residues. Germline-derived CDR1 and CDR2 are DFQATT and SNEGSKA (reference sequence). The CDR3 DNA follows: TGCAGTATGGGTTCGGCGGACACAGATACGCAGTATTTT. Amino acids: CSMGSADTDTQYF.

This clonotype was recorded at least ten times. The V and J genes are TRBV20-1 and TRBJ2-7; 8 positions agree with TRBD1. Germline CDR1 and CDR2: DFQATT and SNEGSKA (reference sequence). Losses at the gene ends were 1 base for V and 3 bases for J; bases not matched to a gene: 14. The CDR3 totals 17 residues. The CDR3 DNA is TGCAGTGCTAGAGCCCGAGGGGAACAGGGGGTTAGCTACGAGCAGTACTTC. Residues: CSARARGEQGVSYEQYF.

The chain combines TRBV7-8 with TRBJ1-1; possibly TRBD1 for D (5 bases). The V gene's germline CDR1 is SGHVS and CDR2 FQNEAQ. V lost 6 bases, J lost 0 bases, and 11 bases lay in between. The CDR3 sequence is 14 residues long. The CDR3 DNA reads TGTGCCAGCAGTCCGACAGAAATGAACACTGAAGCTTTCTTT. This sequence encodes CASSPTEMNTEAFF.

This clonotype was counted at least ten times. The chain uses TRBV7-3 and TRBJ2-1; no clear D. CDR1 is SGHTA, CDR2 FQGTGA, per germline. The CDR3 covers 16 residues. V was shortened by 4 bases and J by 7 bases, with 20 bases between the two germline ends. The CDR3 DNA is TGTGCCAGCAGCTCTACACGTGCCAGGTTGGGAAATGAGCAGTTCTTC. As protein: CASSSTRARLGNEQFF.

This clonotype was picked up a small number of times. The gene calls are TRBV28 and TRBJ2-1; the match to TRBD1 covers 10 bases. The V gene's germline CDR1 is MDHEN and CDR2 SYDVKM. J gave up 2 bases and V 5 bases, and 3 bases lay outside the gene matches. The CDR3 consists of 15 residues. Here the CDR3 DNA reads TGTGCCAGCAGTCTGGGACAGGGGACCTACAATGAGCAGTTCTTC. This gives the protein CASSLGQGTYNEQFF.

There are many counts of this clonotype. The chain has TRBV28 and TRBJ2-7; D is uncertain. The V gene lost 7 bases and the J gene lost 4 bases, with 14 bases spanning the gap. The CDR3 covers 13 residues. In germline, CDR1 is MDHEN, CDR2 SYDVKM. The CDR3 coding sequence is TGTGCCAGCACCCCCGGCAGTACTTACGAGCAGTACTTC. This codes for CASTPGSTYEQYF. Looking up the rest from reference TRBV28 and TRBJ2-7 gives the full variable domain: DVKVTQSSRYLVKRTGEKVFLECVQDMDHENMFWYRQDPGLGLRLIYFSYDVKMKEKGDIPEGYSVSREKKERFSLILESASTNQTSMYLCASTPGSTYEQYFGPGTRLTVT.

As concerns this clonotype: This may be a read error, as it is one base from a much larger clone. CDR3 bases: TGCGTCAGCAGCCGGGTTCGCACAGATACGCAGTATTTT. It encodes CVSSRVRTDTQYF. The chain joins TRBV4-1 to TRBJ2-3; D gene uncertain. The CDR3 contains 13 residues. CDR1 is MGHRA and CDR2 is YSYEKL in the germline V gene.

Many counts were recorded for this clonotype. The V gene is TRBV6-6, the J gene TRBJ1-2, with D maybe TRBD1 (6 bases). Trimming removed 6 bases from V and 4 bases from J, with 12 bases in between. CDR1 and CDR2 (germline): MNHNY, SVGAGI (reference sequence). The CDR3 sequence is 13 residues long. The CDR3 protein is CASSKQGGYGYTF. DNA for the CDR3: TGTGCCAGCAGCAAACAGGGCGGCTATGGCTACACCTTC.

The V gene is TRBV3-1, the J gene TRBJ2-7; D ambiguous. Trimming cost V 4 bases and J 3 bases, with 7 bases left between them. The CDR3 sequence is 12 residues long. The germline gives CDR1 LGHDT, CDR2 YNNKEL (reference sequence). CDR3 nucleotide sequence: TGTGCCAGCAGCCGGCACAACTACGAGCAGTACTTC. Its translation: CASSRHNYEQYF.

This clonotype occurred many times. The CDR3 coding sequence is TGCGCCAGCAGCTATCCTGACAGCACAGATACGCAGTATTTT. Its translation is CASSYPDSTDTQYF. The rearrangement uses TRBV5-1 and TRBJ2-3, with D unresolved. Germline assignment: CDR1 SGHRS and CDR2 YFSETQ. V was pared by 3 bases and J by 0 bases, with 8 bases between. There are 14 residues in the CDR3.

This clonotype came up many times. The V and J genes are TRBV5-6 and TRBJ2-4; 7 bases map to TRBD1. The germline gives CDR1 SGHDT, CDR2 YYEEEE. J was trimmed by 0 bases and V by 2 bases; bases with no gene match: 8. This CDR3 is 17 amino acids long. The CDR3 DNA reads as TGTGCCAGCAGCTTCTTAGGGACAGATGTAGCCAAAAACATTCAGTACTTC. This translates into CASSFLGTDVAKNIQYF.

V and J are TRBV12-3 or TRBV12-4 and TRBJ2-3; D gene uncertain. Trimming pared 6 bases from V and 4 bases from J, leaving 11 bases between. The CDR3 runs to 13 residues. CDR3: CASRPPLSDTQYF. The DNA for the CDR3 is TGTGCCAGCAGACCTCCCCTCTCAGATACGCAGTATTTT.

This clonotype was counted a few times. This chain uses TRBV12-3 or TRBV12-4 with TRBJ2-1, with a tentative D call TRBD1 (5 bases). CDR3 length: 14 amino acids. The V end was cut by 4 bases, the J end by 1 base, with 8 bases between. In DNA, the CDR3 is TGTGCCAGCAGTTGGGGCGTGTCCTACAATGAGCAGTTCTTC. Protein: CASSWGVSYNEQFF.

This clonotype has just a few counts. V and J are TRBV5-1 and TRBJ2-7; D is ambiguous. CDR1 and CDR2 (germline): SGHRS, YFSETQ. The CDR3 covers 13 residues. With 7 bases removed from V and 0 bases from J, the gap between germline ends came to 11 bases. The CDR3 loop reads CASAYSYSYEQYF. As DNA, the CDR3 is TGCGCCAGCGCATATAGTTACTCCTACGAGCAGTACTTC.